Below, 17 T cell receptor beta chains from the same sample are listed, as sequenced in a study. Cells sorted as Tregs were CD4+, CD25+ and CD127-/low. Each CDR3 protein is one row after TCRdb ran MiXCR on the 5' RACE reads. The sample shows 50,000 to 70,000 distinct CDR3 sequences, 20% to 25% of them seen only once. Sequences were obtained from tumor-infiltrating Tregs sorted from the breast tumor. The receptors were gathered from a female donor with breast cancer.

This clonotype was seen only a few times. The CDR3 is CASSLGSAGNGYEQYF. In DNA, the CDR3 is TGTGCCAGCAGCTTAGGTTCAGCAGGTAATGGTTACGAGCAGTACTTC. The J gene is TRBJ2-7, the V gene TRBV7-9; no reliable D call. CDR3 length: 16 residues. Germline V gene sequence: CDR1 SEHNR, CDR2 FQNEAQ (reference sequence). The V and J ends lost 1 base and 4 bases respectively, with 17 bases between them.

This clonotype has a single count. In this CDR3 the conserved last residue, phenylalanine or tryptophan, is missing, so a read error is likely. V gene TRBV18 combines with J gene TRBJ2-1; 10 nucleotides match TRBD1. CDR3 length equals 15 residues. V was pared by 2 bases and J by 4 bases, with 2 bases of the junction left unmatched. Germline CDR1 KGHSH, CDR2 LQKENI. This CDR3 is CASSPDRGRYNEQFY. The CDR3 DNA follows: TGTGCCAGCTCACCAGACAGGGGGCGGTACAATGAGCAGTTCTAC.

This clonotype was counted at least ten times. The gene calls are TRBV7-9 and TRBJ2-2, with D perhaps TRBD1 or TRBD2 (5 bases each). Germline CDR1 and CDR2: SEHNR and FQNEAQ (reference sequence). V lost 4 bases and J 3 bases, leaving 15 bases between the germline ends. The CDR3 length is 16 residues. For the CDR3, the DNA is TGTGCCAGCAGCTCCAGGGACCCCTGGTACACCGGGGAGCTGTTTTTT. Amino acids: CASSSRDPWYTGELFF.

This clonotype has at least ten counts. The chain is built from TRBV29-1 and TRBJ1-3, with D uncertain. The CDR3 covers 12 residues. V lost 3 bases to trimming and J lost 2 bases, with 5 bases between them. The germline gives CDR1 SQVTM, CDR2 ANQGSEA. DNA of the CDR3: TGCAGCGTTGAGGGAGCTGGAAACACCATATATTTT. It specifies CSVEGAGNTIYF. Together with reference TRBV29-1 and TRBJ1-3, the CDR3 gives the full variable domain: SAVISQKPSRDICQRGTSLTIQCQVDSQVTMMFWYRQQPGQSLTLIATANQGSEATYESGFVIDKFPISRPNLTFSTLTVSNMSPEDSSIYLCSVEGAGNTIYFGEGSWLTVV.

This rearrangement joins TRBV9 to TRBJ1-1; TRBD1 is a possible D gene (5 bases). Trimming took off 7 bases at V and 1 base at J, with 20 bases between the two ends. Germline V gene data show CDR1 as SGDLS and CDR2 as YYNGEE. The CDR3 is made up of 16 amino acids. As DNA, the CDR3 is TGTGCCAGCTCCGACCGGTGGGGGACGGGGAACACTGAAGCTTTCTTT. Amino acid sequence: CASSDRWGTGNTEAFF.

This clonotype appeared a few times. This chain links TRBV5-1 with TRBJ2-1; D gene uncertain. Germline V gene lookup returns CDR1 SGHRS and CDR2 YFSETQ. Trimming shortened V by 2 bases and J by 2 bases, and 5 bases separated the two germline ends. The CDR3 runs 13 residues. The CDR3 nucleotides are TGCGCCAGCAGCTTTCAGCCCTACAATGAGCAGTTCTTC. Encoded protein: CASSFQPYNEQFF.

This clonotype was counted many times. The rearrangement links TRBV5-1 to TRBJ1-6; no firm D call. CDR1 is SGHRS, CDR2 YFSETQ, per germline. The CDR3 is 12 residues long. V was trimmed by 5 bases and J by 8 bases, leaving 8 bases between them. The CDR3 DNA sequence: TGCGCCAGCAGGACCGGGGATTCACCCCTCCACTTT. Protein: CASRTGDSPLHF.

This clonotype was seen a few times. The rearrangement uses TRBV7-2 and TRBJ2-7; 8 bases agree with TRBD1. V shed 0 bases and J 7 bases; nucleotides not matched to a gene: 8. Germline CDR1 SGHTA, CDR2 FQGNSA. This CDR3 has 15 amino acids. The chain's CDR3 is CASSLATGDMREQYF. Written as DNA, the CDR3 is TGTGCCAGCAGCTTAGCGACAGGGGATATGAGGGAGCAGTACTTC.

V gene TRBV30 combines with J gene TRBJ1-2, with a possible D match to TRBD1 (5 bases). The CDR3 has 11 amino acids. Germline V gene lookup returns CDR1 GTSNPN and CDR2 SVGIG (reference sequence). Trimming took off 2 bases at V and 8 bases at J, with 9 bases between the two ends. The CDR3 nucleotides are TGTGCCTGGAGTCGGGGCGGAGGCTACACCTTC. Translated, it gives CAWSRGGGYTF.

This clonotype was seen more than once but under ten times. The rearrangement joins TRBV29-1 to TRBJ2-6; D not resolved. The V gene's germline CDR1 is SQVTM and CDR2 ANQGSEA. V shed 4 bases and J shed 0 bases, with 4 bases lying between them. The CDR3 has 13 residues. The CDR3 nucleotides are TGCAGCGTTGCCCGCTCTGGGGCCAACGTCCTGACTTTC. It specifies CSVARSGANVLTF.

This clonotype was observed at least ten times. V is TRBV12-3 or TRBV12-4 and J is TRBJ2-3; 7 bases match TRBD2. V was pared by 10 bases and J by 3 bases, with 10 bases of the junction left unmatched. The CDR3 has 14 amino acids. The CDR3 coding sequence is TGTGCCATTGGGGCGGCCGGGGGGACAGATACGCAGTATTTT. Amino acid sequence: CAIGAAGGTDTQYF.

This clonotype was seen a few times. J is TRBJ2-3 and V is TRBV7-9; D not resolved. This CDR3 comprises 14 residues. Germline values: CDR1 SEHNR, CDR2 FQNEAQ (reference sequence). The V and J ends lost 5 bases and 4 bases respectively, with 13 bases between them. In DNA, the CDR3 is TGTGCCAGCAGCCCCGGATTGGTCCCAGATACGCAGTATTTT. Protein sequence: CASSPGLVPDTQYF.

There are many counts of this clonotype. The CDR3 DNA reads as TGCGCCAGCAGCTCCGGACTAGCGGACTACAATGAGCAGTTCTTC. The encoded protein is CASSSGLADYNEQFF. The chain is built from TRBV5-1 and TRBJ2-1; TRBD2 matches at 10 bases. With 3 bases clipped from V and 3 bases from J, the junction kept 3 bases outside the gene matches. This CDR3 spans 15 amino acids. Germline CDR1 is SGHRS and CDR2 is YFSETQ.

This clonotype was recorded many times. The chain joins TRBV5-1 to TRBJ1-2; D is perhaps TRBD1 (5 bases). V was clipped by 0 bases and J by 8 bases, with 11 bases between them. The CDR3 is 13 residues long. Germline V CDR1 and CDR2: SGHRS, YFSETQ. CDR3 residues: CASSLEGVKGYTF. CDR3 DNA sequence: TGCGCCAGCAGCTTGGAAGGGGTAAAGGGCTACACCTTC.

The V call is TRBV7-8, the J call TRBJ1-5; 8 nucleotides align to TRBD1. Germline trimming cut 5 bases from V and 4 bases from J; bases unmatched to any gene: 7. The CDR3 contains 15 residues. The germline V gene has CDR1 SGHVS and CDR2 FQNEAQ. DNA of the CDR3: TGTGCCAGCAGCGAAATGGGGGACAGGAATCAGCCCCAGCATTTT. Its protein is CASSEMGDRNQPQHF.

This clonotype has only a few counts. This sequence joins TRBV6-2 or TRBV6-3 and TRBJ2-5, with D possibly being TRBD1 (6 bases). Trimming removed 6 bases at V and 3 bases at J, with 14 bases between. Germline values: CDR1 MNHEY, CDR2 SVGEGT. This CDR3 is 14 amino acids long. The CDR3, as DNA: TGTGCCAGCAGATACAGGGCGAGCAAAGAGACCCAGTACTTC. Protein: CASRYRASKETQYF.

This clonotype was counted ten times or more. The chain couples TRBV5-6 to TRBJ1-1; D possibly corresponds to TRBD1 (6 bases). Trimming pared 0 bases from V and 1 base from J, leaving 10 bases between. Germline CDR1 SGHDT, CDR2 YYEEEE. CDR3 length: 15 residues. CDR3 sequence: CASSLGGGRNTEAFF. Here the CDR3 DNA reads TGTGCCAGCAGCTTGGGAGGGGGGCGGAACACTGAAGCTTTCTTT. Based on the CDR3 plus reference TRBV5-6 and TRBJ1-1, the full variable domain is DAGVTQSPTHLIKTRGQQVTLRCSPKSGHDTVSWYQQALGQGPQFIFQYYEEEERQRGNFPDRFSGHQFPNYSSELNVNALLLGDSALYLCASSLGGGRNTEAFFGQGTRLTVV.